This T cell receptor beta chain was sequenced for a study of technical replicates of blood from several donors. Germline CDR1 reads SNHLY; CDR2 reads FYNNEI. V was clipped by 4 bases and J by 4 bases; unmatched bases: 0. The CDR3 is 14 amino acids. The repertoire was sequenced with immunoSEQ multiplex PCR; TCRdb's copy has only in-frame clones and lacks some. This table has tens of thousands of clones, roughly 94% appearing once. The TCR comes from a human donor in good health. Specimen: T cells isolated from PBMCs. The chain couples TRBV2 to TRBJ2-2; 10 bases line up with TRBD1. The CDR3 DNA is TGTGCCAGCAGTGGGGACAGGGGCACCGGGGAGCTGTTTTTT. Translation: CASSGDRGTGELFF.